Listed below are T cell receptor beta chains from one sample, sequenced in a study of molecular identifiers for immune sequencing clone quantification. MiXCR, run by TCRdb on the PCR reads, gives a single entry per CDR3 protein. The profile shows more than 450,000 distinct CDR3 sequences, roughly a fifth of them singletons. Sequences were obtained from naive CD8+ T cells from blood, with Jurkat cell RNA spiked in. These TCRs come from a human donor in good health. Some libraries in this study had Jurkat cell RNA spiked in. The CDR3 runs from the conserved cysteine through the conserved F or W. The D gene is left open where the match is weak. Not every row has a clone size; where given, it reads once, few, many or a size class.

CDR3aa: CASRTGITEAFF
CDR3nt: TGTGCCAGTCGGACAGGGATCACTGAAGCTTTCTTT
d_gene: TRBD1
v_gene: TRBV7-2
j_gene: TRBJ1-1
abundance: many

CDR3aa: CASRTDYSYEQCF
CDR3nt: TGTGCCAGCCGTACCGACTATTCCTACGAGCAGTGCTTC
d_gene: NA
v_gene: TRBV6-2/TRBV6-3
j_gene: TRBJ2-7
abundance: NA

CDR3aa: CASSQHRGGKAFF
CDR3nt: TGTGCCAGCAGCCAACACCGGGGGGGTAAAGCTTTCTTT
d_gene: NA
v_gene: TRBV9
j_gene: TRBJ1-1
abundance: NA

CDR3aa: CASSQAPSVQETQYF
CDR3nt: TGCGCCAGCAGCCAAGCCCCAAGCGTACAAGAGACCCAGTACTTC
d_gene: NA
v_gene: TRBV4-1
j_gene: TRBJ2-5
abundance: NA

CDR3aa: CAWMSLGTSNTEAFF
CDR3nt: TGTGCCTGGATGTCCCTCGGGACATCGAACACTGAAGCTTTCTTT
d_gene: NA
v_gene: TRBV30
j_gene: TRBJ1-1
abundance: NA

CDR3aa: CSARDVAAGMSSYEQYF
CDR3nt: TGCAGTGCTAGAGATGTCGCGGCGGGTATGAGCTCCTACGAGCAGTACTTC
d_gene: NA
v_gene: TRBV20-1
j_gene: TRBJ2-7
abundance: many

CDR3aa: CASSTGVGAYNEQFF
CDR3nt: TGTGCCAGCAGCACGGGGGTAGGGGCCTACAATGAGCAGTTCTTC
d_gene: NA
v_gene: TRBV9
j_gene: TRBJ2-1
abundance: many

CDR3aa: CASSEADVGTEAFF
CDR3nt: TGTGCCAGCAGTGAAGCGGACGTAGGCACTGAAGCTTTCTTT
d_gene: NA
v_gene: TRBV2
j_gene: TRBJ1-1
abundance: many

CDR3aa: CASSLTGTVSEQYF
CDR3nt: TGTGCCAGCAGTCTTACCGGGACAGTGTCCGAGCAGTACTTC
d_gene: TRBD1
v_gene: TRBV27
j_gene: TRBJ2-7
abundance: few

CDR3aa: CASSLTDSSGDTIYF
CDR3nt: TGTGCCAGCAGCTTGACTGACAGCTCTGGAGACACCATATATTTT
d_gene: NA
v_gene: TRBV7-6
j_gene: TRBJ1-3
abundance: few

CDR3aa: CASSLEYRDSGANVLTF
CDR3nt: TGTGCCAGCAGCTTAGAATATCGGGACTCTGGGGCCAACGTCCTGACTTTC
d_gene: NA
v_gene: TRBV7-9
j_gene: TRBJ2-6
abundance: NA

CDR3aa: CASSQEKRVRTDTQYF
CDR3nt: TGTGCCAGCAGCCAAGAAAAGCGGGTGCGCACAGATACGCAGTATTTT
d_gene: NA
v_gene: TRBV3-1
j_gene: TRBJ2-3
abundance: many

CDR3aa: CASSQSRQGVGELFF
CDR3nt: TGCGCCAGCAGCCAAAGCCGACAGGGGGTCGGGGAGCTGTTTTTT
d_gene: TRBD1
v_gene: TRBV4-3
j_gene: TRBJ2-2
abundance: NA

CDR3aa: CASSGEGSYNEQFF
CDR3nt: TGTGCCAGCAGCGGGGAGGGCTCCTACAATGAGCAGTTCTTC
d_gene: TRBD2
v_gene: TRBV9
j_gene: TRBJ2-1
abundance: many

CDR3aa: CASSSPHPDGGRVYEQYF
CDR3nt: TGTGCCAGCAGCTCACCTCACCCGGACGGAGGAAGAGTATACGAGCAGTACTTC
d_gene: NA
v_gene: TRBV7-9
j_gene: TRBJ2-7
abundance: many

CDR3aa: CSVEVPAPAGDGLEQFF
CDR3nt: TGCAGCGTTGAAGTCCCGGCCCCTGCGGGCGATGGTCTTGAGCAGTTCTTC
d_gene: NA
v_gene: TRBV29-1
j_gene: TRBJ2-1
abundance: many

CDR3aa: CSARDRPRDRVAYGYTF
CDR3nt: TGCAGTGCTAGAGATAGGCCCCGGGACAGGGTAGCCTATGGCTACACCTTC
d_gene: TRBD1
v_gene: TRBV20-1
j_gene: TRBJ1-2
abundance: few

CDR3aa: CASSIALGSNQPQHF
CDR3nt: TGTGCCAGTAGTATAGCCCTAGGGAGCAATCAGCCCCAGCATTTT
d_gene: NA
v_gene: TRBV19
j_gene: TRBJ1-5
abundance: many

CDR3aa: CASSQVGSATNEKLFF
CDR3nt: TGTGCCAGCAGCCAAGTTGGGTCCGCAACTAATGAAAAACTGTTTTTT
d_gene: NA
v_gene: TRBV4-2
j_gene: TRBJ1-4
abundance: many

CDR3aa: CASSFVLAGGPWIDTQYF
CDR3nt: TGTGCCAGCAGCTTTGTACTAGCGGGAGGGCCTTGGATAGATACGCAGTATTTT
d_gene: TRBD2
v_gene: TRBV11-2
j_gene: TRBJ2-3
abundance: NA

CDR3aa: CASSLMMGDTEAFF
CDR3nt: TGTGCCAGCAGTTTAATGATGGGGGATACTGAAGCTTTCTTT
d_gene: NA
v_gene: TRBV12-3/TRBV12-4
j_gene: TRBJ1-1
abundance: few

CDR3aa: CASSLGWADTSGANVLTF
CDR3nt: TGTGCCAGCAGCCTTGGCTGGGCTGATACATCTGGGGCCAACGTCCTGACTTTC
d_gene: NA
v_gene: TRBV14
j_gene: TRBJ2-6
abundance: many

CDR3aa: CASRRIGSAGELFF
CDR3nt: TGTGCCAGCAGACGTATCGGTTCCGCCGGGGAGCTGTTTTTT
d_gene: NA
v_gene: TRBV27
j_gene: TRBJ2-2
abundance: few